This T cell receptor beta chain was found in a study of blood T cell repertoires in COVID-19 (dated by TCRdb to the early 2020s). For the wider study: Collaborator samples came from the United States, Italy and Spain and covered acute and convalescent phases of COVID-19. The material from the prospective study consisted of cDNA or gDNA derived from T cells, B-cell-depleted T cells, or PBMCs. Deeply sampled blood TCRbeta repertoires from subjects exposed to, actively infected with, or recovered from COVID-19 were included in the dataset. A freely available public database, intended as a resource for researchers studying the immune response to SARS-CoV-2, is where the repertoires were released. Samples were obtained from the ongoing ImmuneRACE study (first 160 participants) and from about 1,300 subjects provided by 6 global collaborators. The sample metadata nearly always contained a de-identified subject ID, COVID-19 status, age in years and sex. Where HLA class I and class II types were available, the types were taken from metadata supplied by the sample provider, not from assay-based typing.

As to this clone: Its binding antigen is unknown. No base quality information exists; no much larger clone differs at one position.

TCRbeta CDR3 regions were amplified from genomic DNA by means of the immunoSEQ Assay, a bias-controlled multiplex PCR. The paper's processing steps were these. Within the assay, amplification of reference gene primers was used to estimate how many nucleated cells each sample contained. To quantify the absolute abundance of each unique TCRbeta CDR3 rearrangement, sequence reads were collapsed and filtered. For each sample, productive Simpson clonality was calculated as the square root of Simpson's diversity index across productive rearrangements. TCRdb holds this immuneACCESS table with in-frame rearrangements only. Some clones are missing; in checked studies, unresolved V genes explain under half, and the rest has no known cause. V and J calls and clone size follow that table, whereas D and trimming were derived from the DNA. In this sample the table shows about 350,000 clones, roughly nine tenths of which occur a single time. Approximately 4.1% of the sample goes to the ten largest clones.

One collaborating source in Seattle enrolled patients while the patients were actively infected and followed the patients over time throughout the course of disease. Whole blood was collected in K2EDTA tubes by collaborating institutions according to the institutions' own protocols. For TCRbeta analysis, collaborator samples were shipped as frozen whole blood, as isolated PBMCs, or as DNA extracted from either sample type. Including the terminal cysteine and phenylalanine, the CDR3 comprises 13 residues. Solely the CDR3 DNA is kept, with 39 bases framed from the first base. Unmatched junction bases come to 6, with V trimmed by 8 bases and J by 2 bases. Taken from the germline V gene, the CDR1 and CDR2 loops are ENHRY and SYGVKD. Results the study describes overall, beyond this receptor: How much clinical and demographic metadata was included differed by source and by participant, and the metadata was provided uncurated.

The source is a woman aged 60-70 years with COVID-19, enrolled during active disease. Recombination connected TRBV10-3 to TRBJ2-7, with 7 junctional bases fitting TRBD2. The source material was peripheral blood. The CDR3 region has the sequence CAILNGGTYEQYF. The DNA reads TGTGCCATCCTCAACGGGGGGACCTACGAGCAGTACTTC.